The 15 T cell receptor beta chains listed next were all sequenced from one sample in a study of T cell changes during pregnancy in multiple sclerosis. Assay: immunoSEQ multiplex PCR; the TCRdb copy retains only in-frame clones and omits some. The data contain around 49,000 clones, around 90% of them seen just once; the ten biggest clones take up roughly 0.6%. The material was CD4+ T cells from peripheral blood mononuclear cells, obtained after pregnancy. The source is a female donor in good health, enrolled as a control in a pregnancy study.

The chain joins TRBV10-3 to TRBJ2-2; a weak D match, TRBD2 (6 bases). V lost 4 bases and J 4 bases, leaving 13 bases between the germline ends. The CDR3 is 15 amino acids. CDR1 ENHRY and CDR2 SYGVKD come from the germline V gene. For the CDR3, the DNA is TGTGCCATCAGTGTCGGGACTCGAAGCACCGGGGAGCTGTTTTTT. It is translated as CAISVGTRSTGELFF.

The chain joins TRBV19 to TRBJ2-3, with 11 bases aligning to TRBD2. The CDR3 extends over 14 amino acids. V was pared by 7 bases and J by 5 bases, with 5 bases of the junction left unmatched. Germline assignment: CDR1 LNHDA and CDR2 SQIVND (reference sequence). CDR3 sequence (DNA): TGTGCCAGTACTGATCTAGCGGGAGGAGATACGCAGTATTTT. Its translation: CASTDLAGGDTQYF.

V gene TRBV11-3 combines with J gene TRBJ2-1; TRBD2 matches 16 bases. CDR3 length: 17 residues. Germline V gene sequence: CDR1 SGHNT, CDR2 YENEEA. After removal of 5 bases from V and 4 bases from J, the junction contained 5 bases not matched to a gene. The DNA for the CDR3 is TGTGCCAGCAGCCGGGGACTAGCGGGGGGGCCGTACAATGAGCAGTTCTTC. This sequence encodes CASSRGLAGGPYNEQFF.

The chain combines TRBV30 with TRBJ2-5; D unresolved. The CDR3 length is 14 residues. Germline V gene data show CDR1 as GTSNPN and CDR2 as SVGIG (reference sequence). The germline V and J ends were trimmed by 2 bases and 2 bases, with 12 bases remaining between them. CDR3 in amino acids: CAWSKESSQETQYF. Written as DNA, the CDR3 is TGTGCCTGGAGTAAGGAGAGTAGTCAAGAGACCCAGTACTTC.

The V call is TRBV7-3, the J call TRBJ2-3; possible D gene TRBD1, 5 bases. CDR3 size: 13 residues. Germline V gives CDR1 SGHTA, CDR2 FQGTGA. Trimming stripped 0 bases from V and 14 bases from J, with 15 bases between. CDR3 DNA: TGTGCCAGCAGCTTAACTGACAGTCACTGGCCGTATTTT. Amino acid sequence: CASSLTDSHWPYF.

V is TRBV2 and J is TRBJ2-3, with 9 nucleotides matching TRBD2. Germline values: CDR1 SNHLY, CDR2 FYNNEI. The V and J ends lost 6 bases and 0 bases, in that order; junction bases with no gene match: 4. The CDR3 extends over 15 amino acids. In nucleotides, the CDR3 is TGTGCCAGCAGCGTAGCGGGGGACAGCACAGATACGCAGTATTTT. Its protein is CASSVAGDSTDTQYF.

J is TRBJ2-7 and V is TRBV5-3; 11 nucleotides line up with TRBD2. TRBV5-3 is flagged as an ORF with uncertain function. The CDR3 is 16 residues long. Germline trimming cut 4 bases from V and 2 bases from J; bases unmatched to any gene: 8. DNA of the CDR3: TGTGCCAGAAGCCCCGCTTTAGCGGGAGGGGCCTACGAGCAGTACTTC. It specifies CARSPALAGGAYEQYF.

V usage is TRBV18 and J usage is TRBJ1-1, with D possibly TRBD1 on 6 matching bases. V lost 6 bases to trimming and J lost 2 bases, with 16 bases between them. Germline CDR1 reads KGHSH; CDR2 reads LQKENI. The CDR3 has 15 residues. The CDR3 nucleotides read TGTGCCAGCTCCTTCTCAGGGGAATTTAACACTGAAGCTTTCTTT. Protein: CASSFSGEFNTEAFF.

This clone was detected only a few times. The chain uses TRBV5-1 and TRBJ1-6; D gene uncertain. Germline CDR1 reads SGHRS; CDR2 reads YFSETQ. The CDR3 is made up of 17 amino acids. Trimming shortened V by 4 bases and J by 9 bases, and 23 bases separated the two germline ends. The CDR3 nucleotides are TGCGCCAGCAGCCGTATATCCGCGGGAATCAACGTTTCACCCCTCCACTTT. This codes for CASSRISAGINVSPLHF.

J is TRBJ2-7 and V is TRBV19, with 10 positions matching TRBD2. Germline V CDR1 and CDR2: LNHDA, SQIVND (reference sequence). The trim removed 5 bases at V and 6 bases at J, leaving 16 bases unmatched. This CDR3 is built from 17 residues. DNA of the CDR3: TGTGCCAGTAGTCCTCGAGGTGGGCTAGCGGGAGCCGGCGAGCAGTACTTC. It codes for CASSPRGGLAGAGEQYF.

The table lists this clone with a few counts. The chain uses TRBV28 and TRBJ1-2, with D tentatively TRBD1 (6 bases). Germline-derived CDR1 and CDR2 are MDHEN and SYDVKM. This CDR3 region has 13 residues. V was shortened by 6 bases and J by 1 base, with 9 bases between the two germline ends. The CDR3 sequence is CASRSQGNYGYTF. DNA for the CDR3: TGTGCCAGCAGATCACAGGGTAACTATGGCTACACCTTC.

The V gene is TRBV6-1, the J gene TRBJ1-1; D gene ambiguous. The CDR3 runs to 13 residues. V was pared by 2 bases and J by 11 bases, with 15 bases between. Per the germline V gene, CDR1 is MNHNS and CDR2 is SASEGT. For the CDR3, the DNA is TGTGCCAGCAGTGAACGGGAGAGATTAAGGGCTTTCTTT. Its protein product is CASSERERLRAFF.

The chain couples TRBV11-2 to TRBJ1-1, with D uncertain. Trimming removed 2 bases at V and 3 bases at J, with 7 bases between. Germline CDR1 and CDR2: SGHAT and FQNNGV. The CDR3 has 13 amino acids. In nucleotides, the CDR3 is TGTGCCAGCAGCTTATATGAGTACACTGAAGCTTTCTTT. It encodes CASSLYEYTEAFF.

The V gene is TRBV28, the J gene TRBJ2-3; a weak D match, TRBD2 (6 bases). Germline lookup yields CDR1 MDHEN and CDR2 SYDVKM. The CDR3 contains 14 residues. The V end lost 4 bases, the J end lost 7 bases, and 15 bases lay between the germline ends. CDR3 loop: CASSSAGSSYTQYF. CDR3 sequence (DNA): TGTGCCAGCAGTTCGGCGGGAAGTTCTTATACGCAGTATTTT.

V and J are TRBV28 and TRBJ1-2, with D possibly being TRBD1 (5 bases). The CDR3 has 16 residues. Germline V CDR1 and CDR2: MDHEN, SYDVKM. The V and J ends lost 4 bases and 0 bases respectively, with 15 bases between them. The CDR3, as DNA: TGTGCCAGCAGTTATCCTGGGGCGGGGGCTAACTATGGCTACACCTTC. This encodes CASSYPGAGANYGYTF.